The source of this T cell receptor (beta chain) is a study of CD8 T cells in ankylosing spondylitis. Comment on this clonotype: What it binds is unknown.

TCRdb recomputed calls from the 5' RACE reads with MiXCR, one row per CDR3 protein. Of 300,000 to 350,000 distinct CDR3 sequences listed, about 14% are singletons. Whole-study findings and limits: According to the report, clones linked to the disease were significantly enriched in matched synovial fluid samples taken from ankylosing spondylitis patients. What seemed typical of ankylosing spondylitis blood was a TCR beta motif built from roughly eight highly homologous variants. Disease-linked clones, CD8+, were relatively rare in peripheral blood. Some of the motif variants had earlier been found in reactive arthritis patients' fluid and blood.

Germline-derived CDR1 and CDR2 are SGDLS and YYNGEE. This CDR3 comprises 15 residues. The junction had 8 bases not matched to a gene; V was cut back by 4 bases and J by 2 bases. The receptor was derived from a male donor with ankylosing spondylitis or in good health (not recorded which). Input material: blood, either unsorted or a sorted T cell fraction (not recorded which). This chain links TRBV9 with TRBJ2-5; 7 bases align to TRBD2. The CDR3 here is CASSLRLADQETQYF. Written as DNA, the CDR3 is TGTGCCAGCAGCCTCCGACTAGCTGATCAAGAGACCCAGTACTTC. Together with reference TRBV9 and TRBJ2-5, the CDR3 gives the full variable domain: DSGVTQTPKHLITATGQRVTLRCSPRSGDLSVYWYQQSLDQGLQFLIQYYNGEERAKGNILERFSAQQFPDLHSELNLSSLELGDSALYFCASSLRLADQETQYFGPGTRLLVL.